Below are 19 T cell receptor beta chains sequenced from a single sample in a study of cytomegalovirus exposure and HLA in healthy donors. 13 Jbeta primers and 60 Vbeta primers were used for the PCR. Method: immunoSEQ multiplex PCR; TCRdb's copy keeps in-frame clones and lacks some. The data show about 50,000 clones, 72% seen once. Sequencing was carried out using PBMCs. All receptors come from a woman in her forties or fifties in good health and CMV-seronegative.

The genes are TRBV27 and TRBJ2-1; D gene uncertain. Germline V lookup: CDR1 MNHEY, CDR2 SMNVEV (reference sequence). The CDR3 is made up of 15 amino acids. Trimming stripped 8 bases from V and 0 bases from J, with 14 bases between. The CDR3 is CASCARWSSYNEQFF. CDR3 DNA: TGTGCCAGCTGCGCAAGGTGGAGCTCCTACAATGAGCAGTTCTTC.

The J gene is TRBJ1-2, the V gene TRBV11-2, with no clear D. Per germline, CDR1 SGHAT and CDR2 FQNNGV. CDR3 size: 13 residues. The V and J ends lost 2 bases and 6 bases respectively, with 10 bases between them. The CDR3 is CASSLMLENGYTF. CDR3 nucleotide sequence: TGTGCCAGCAGCTTAATGCTCGAGAATGGCTACACCTTC.

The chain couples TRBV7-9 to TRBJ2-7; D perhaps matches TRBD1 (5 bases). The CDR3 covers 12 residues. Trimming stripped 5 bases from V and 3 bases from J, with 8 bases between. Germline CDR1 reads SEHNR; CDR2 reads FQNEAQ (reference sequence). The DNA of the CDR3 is TGTGCCAGCAGCAAGGGGAACTACGAGCAGTACTTC. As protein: CASSKGNYEQYF.

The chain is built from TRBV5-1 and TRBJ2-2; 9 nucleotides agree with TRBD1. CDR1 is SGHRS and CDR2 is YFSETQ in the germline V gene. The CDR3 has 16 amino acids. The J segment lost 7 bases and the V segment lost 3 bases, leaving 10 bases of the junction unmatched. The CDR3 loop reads CASSSDRGTRDGELFF. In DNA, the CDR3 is TGCGCCAGCAGCTCCGACAGGGGGACCCGGGACGGGGAGCTGTTTTTT. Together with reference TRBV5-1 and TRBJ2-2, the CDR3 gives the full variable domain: KAGVTQTPRYLIKTRGQQVTLSCSPISGHRSVSWYQQTPGQGLQFLFEYFSETQRNKGNFPGRFSGRQFSNSRSEMNVSTLELGDSALYLCASSSDRGTRDGELFFGEGSRLTVL.

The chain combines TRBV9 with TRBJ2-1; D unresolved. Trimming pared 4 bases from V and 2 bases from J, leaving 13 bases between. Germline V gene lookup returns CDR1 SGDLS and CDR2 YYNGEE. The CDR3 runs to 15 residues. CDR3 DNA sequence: TGTGCCAGCAGCCCCCAGGTGGGTCCCTACAATGAGCAGTTCTTC. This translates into CASSPQVGPYNEQFF. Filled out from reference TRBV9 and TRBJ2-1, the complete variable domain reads DSGVTQTPKHLITATGQRVTLRCSPRSGDLSVYWYQQSLDQGLQFLIQYYNGEERAKGNILERFSAQQFPDLHSELNLSSLELGDSALYFCASSPQVGPYNEQFFGPGTRLTVL.

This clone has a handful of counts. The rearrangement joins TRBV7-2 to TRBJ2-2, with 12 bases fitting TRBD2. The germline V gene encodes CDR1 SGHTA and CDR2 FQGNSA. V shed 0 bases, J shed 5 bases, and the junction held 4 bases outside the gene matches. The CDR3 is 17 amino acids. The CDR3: CASSLAGLAGLTGELFF. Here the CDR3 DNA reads TGTGCCAGCAGCTTAGCAGGACTAGCGGGGCTGACCGGGGAGCTGTTTTTT.

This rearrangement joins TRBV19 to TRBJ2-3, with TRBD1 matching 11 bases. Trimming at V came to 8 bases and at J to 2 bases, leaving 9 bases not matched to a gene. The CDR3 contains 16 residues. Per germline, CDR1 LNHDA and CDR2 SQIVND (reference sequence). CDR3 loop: CASGTPGQGDTDTQYF. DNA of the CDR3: TGTGCCAGTGGAACTCCGGGACAGGGGGACACAGATACGCAGTATTTT.

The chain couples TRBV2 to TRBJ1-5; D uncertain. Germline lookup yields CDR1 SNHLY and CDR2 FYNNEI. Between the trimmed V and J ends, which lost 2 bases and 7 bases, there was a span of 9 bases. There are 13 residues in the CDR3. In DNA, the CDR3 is TGTGCCAGCAGTGAAACAATATCGCAGCCCCAGCATTTT. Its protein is CASSETISQPQHF.

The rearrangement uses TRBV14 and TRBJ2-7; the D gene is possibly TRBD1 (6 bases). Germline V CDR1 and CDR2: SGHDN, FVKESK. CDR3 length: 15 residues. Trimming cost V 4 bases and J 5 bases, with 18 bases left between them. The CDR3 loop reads CASSPQGRGVHEQYF. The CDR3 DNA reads TGTGCCAGCAGCCCCCAAGGCAGGGGTGTCCACGAGCAGTACTTC.

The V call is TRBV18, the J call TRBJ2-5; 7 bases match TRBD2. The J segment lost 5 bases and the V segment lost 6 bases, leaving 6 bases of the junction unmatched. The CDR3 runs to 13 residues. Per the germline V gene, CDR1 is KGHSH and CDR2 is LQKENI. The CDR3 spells CASSPGGSETQYF. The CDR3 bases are TGTGCCAGCTCTCCCGGGGGGAGCGAGACCCAGTACTTC.

CDR3 sequence: CASSTQGNQPQHF. The DNA of the CDR3 is TGTGCCAGTTCGACACAGGGAAATCAGCCCCAGCATTTT. The chain employs TRBV19 and TRBJ1-5; a weak D match, TRBD1 (6 bases). Germline assignment: CDR1 LNHDA and CDR2 SQIVND (reference sequence). V dropped 8 bases and J dropped 4 bases, with 12 bases sitting between them. This CDR3 comprises 13 residues.

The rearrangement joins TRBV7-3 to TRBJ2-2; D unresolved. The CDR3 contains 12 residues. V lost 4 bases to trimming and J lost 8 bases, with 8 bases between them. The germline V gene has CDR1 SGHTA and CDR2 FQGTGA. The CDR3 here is CASSYRGGELFF. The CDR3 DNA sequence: TGTGCCAGCAGCTACCGAGGTGGGGAGCTGTTTTTT.

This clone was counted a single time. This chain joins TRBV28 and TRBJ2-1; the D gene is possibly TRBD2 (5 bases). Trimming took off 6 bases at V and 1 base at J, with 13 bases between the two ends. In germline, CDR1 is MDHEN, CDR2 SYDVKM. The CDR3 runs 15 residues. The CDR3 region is CASRRREGSYNEQFF. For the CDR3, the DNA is TGTGCCAGCAGACGTCGGGAAGGGTCCTACAATGAGCAGTTCTTC. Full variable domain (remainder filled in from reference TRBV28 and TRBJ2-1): DVKVTQSSRYLVKRTGEKVFLECVQDMDHENMFWYRQDPGLGLRLIYFSYDVKMKEKGDIPEGYSVSREKKERFSLILESASTNQTSMYLCASRRREGSYNEQFFGPGTRLTVL.

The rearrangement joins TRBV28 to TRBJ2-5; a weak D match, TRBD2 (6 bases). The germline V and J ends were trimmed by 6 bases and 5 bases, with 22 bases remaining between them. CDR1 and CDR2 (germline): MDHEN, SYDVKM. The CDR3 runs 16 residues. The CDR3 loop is CASSGAGIGLGETQYF. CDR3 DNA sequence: TGTGCCAGCAGCGGGGCGGGGATAGGGCTGGGTGAGACCCAGTACTTC.

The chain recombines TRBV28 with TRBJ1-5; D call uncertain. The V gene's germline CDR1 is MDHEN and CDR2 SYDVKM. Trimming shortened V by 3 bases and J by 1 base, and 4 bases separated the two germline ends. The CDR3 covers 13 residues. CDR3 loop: CASSFTSNQPQHF. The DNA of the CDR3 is TGTGCCAGCAGTTTTACAAGCAATCAGCCCCAGCATTTT.

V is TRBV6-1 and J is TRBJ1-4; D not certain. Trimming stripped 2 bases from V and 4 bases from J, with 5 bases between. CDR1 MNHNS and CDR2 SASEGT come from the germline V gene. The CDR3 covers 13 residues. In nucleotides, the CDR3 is TGTGCCAGCAGTGAAACAAATAATGAAAAACTGTTTTTT. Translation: CASSETNNEKLFF.

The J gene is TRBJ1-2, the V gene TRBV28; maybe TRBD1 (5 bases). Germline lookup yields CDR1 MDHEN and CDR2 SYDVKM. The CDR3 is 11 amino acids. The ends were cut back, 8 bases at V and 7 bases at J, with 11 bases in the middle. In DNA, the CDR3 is TGTGCCAGCGAGTCCCAGGGTGGCTACACCTTC. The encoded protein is CASESQGGYTF.

The DNA of the CDR3 is TGCGCCAGCAGCTTGGCCGAGCGGGGTGAGCAGTTCTTC. It is translated as CASSLAERGEQFF. The chain carries TRBV5-1 and TRBJ2-1; 7 nucleotides agree with TRBD2. Looked up from germline, CDR1 is SGHRS and CDR2 is YFSETQ. V dropped 0 bases and J dropped 9; count of bases not matched to a gene: 3. The CDR3 has 13 residues. Full variable domain (remainder filled in from reference TRBV5-1 and TRBJ2-1): KAGVTQTPRYLIKTRGQQVTLSCSPISGHRSVSWYQQTPGQGLQFLFEYFSETQRNKGNFPGRFSGRQFSNSRSEMNVSTLELGDSALYLCASSLAERGEQFFGPGTRLTVL.

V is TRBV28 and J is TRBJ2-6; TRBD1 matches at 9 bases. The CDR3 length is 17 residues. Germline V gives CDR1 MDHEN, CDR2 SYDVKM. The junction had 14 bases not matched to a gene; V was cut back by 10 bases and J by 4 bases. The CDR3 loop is CATEPGQGIPGANVLTF. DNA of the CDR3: TGTGCCACCGAACCGGGACAGGGAATTCCCGGGGCCAACGTCCTGACTTTC.